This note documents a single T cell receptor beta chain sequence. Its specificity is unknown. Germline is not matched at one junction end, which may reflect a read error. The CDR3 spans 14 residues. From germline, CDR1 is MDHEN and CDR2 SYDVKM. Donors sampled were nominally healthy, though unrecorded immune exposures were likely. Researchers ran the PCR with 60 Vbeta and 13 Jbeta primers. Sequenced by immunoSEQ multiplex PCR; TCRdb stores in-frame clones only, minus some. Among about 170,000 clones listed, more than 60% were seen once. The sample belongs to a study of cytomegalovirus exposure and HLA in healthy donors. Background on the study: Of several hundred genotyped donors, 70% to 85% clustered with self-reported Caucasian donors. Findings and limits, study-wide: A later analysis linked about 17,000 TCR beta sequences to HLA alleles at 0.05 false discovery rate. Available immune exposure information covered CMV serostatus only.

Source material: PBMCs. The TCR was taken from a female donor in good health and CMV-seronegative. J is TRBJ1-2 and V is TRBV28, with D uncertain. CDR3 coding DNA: TGTGCCAGCACCGTAGGAGGGAATTTCTATAGCTACACCTTC. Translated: CASTVGGNFYSYTF.